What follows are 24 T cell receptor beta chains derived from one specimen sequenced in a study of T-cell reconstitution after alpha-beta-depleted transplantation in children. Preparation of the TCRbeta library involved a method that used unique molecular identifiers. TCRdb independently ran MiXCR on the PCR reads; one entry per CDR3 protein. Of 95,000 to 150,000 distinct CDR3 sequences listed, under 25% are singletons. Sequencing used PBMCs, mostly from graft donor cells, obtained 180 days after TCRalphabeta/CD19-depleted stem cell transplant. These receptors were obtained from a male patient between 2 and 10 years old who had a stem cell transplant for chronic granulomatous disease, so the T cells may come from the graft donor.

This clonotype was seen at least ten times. CDR3 sequence reads: CASRPLRDRDQPQHF. The CDR3 coding sequence is TGTGCCAGCAGACCACTCAGGGACAGGGATCAGCCCCAGCATTTT. This rearrangement joins TRBV6-2 or TRBV6-3 to TRBJ1-5; the match to TRBD1 covers 9 bases. Germline V gene data show CDR1 as MNHEY and CDR2 as SVGEGT. CDR3 length: 15 amino acids. Losses at the gene ends were 6 bases for V and 5 bases for J; bases not matched to a gene: 8.

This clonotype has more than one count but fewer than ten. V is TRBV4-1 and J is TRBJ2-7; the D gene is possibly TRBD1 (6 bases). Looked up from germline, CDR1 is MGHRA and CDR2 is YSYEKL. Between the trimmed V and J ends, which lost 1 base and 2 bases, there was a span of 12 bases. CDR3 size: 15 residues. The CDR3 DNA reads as TGCGCCAGCAGCCAAGCCAGGGGCGACGCCTACGAGCAGTACTTC. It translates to CASSQARGDAYEQYF.

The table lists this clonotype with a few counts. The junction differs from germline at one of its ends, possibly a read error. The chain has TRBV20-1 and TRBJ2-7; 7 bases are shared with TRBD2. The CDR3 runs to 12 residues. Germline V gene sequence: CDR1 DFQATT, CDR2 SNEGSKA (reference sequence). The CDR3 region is CSARGGGLVLNF. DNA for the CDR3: TGCAGTGCTAGGGGTGGAGGACTAGTCCTTAACTTC.

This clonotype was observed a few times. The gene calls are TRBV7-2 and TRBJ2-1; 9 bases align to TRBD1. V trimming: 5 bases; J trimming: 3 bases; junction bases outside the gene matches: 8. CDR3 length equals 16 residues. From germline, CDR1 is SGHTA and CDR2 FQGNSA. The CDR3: CASSEMTGGYYNEQFF. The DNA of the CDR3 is TGTGCCAGCAGCGAAATGACAGGGGGGTACTACAATGAGCAGTTCTTC. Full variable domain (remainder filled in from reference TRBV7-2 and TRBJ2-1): GAGVSQSPSNKVTEKGKDVELRCDPISGHTALYWYRQSLGQGLEFLIYFQGNSAPDKSGLPSDRFSAERTGGSVSTLTIQRTQQEDSAVYLCASSEMTGGYYNEQFFGPGTRLTVL.

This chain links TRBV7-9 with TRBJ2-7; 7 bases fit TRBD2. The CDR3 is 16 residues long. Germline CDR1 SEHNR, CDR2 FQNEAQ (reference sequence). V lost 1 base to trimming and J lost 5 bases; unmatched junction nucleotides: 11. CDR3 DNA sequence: TGTGCCAGCAGCTTAGGATCTAGCGGTGGCATGAACGAGCAGTACTTC. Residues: CASSLGSSGGMNEQYF.

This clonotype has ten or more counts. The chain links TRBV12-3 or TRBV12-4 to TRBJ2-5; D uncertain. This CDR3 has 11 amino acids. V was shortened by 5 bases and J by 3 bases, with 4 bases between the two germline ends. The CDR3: CASSIEETQYF. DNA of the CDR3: TGTGCCAGCAGTATCGAAGAGACCCAGTACTTC.

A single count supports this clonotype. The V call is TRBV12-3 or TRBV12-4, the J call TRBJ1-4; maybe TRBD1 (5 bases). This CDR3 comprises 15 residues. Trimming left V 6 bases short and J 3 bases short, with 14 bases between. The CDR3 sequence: CASSRGSGANEKLFF. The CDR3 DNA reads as TGTGCCAGCAGCCGGGGGAGTGGGGCTAATGAAAAACTGTTTTTT.

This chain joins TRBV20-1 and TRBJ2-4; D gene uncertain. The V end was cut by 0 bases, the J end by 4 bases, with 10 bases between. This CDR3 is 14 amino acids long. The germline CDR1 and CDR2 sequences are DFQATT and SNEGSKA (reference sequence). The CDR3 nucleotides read TGCAGTGCTAGAGATTCAGGACCAAAAAACATTCAGTACTTC. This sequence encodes CSARDSGPKNIQYF.

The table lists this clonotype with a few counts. In DNA form, the CDR3 reads TGTGCCAGCAGCCAGGACGCTAGCGGCCCGCAGTATTTT. This gives the protein CASSQDASGPQYF. The genes are TRBV3-1 and TRBJ2-3, with TRBD2 identical over 7 bases. V lost 3 bases to trimming and J lost 10 bases; unmatched junction nucleotides: 7. This CDR3 has 13 amino acids. Germline assignment: CDR1 LGHDT and CDR2 YNNKEL (reference sequence).

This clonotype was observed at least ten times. DNA for the CDR3: TGTGCCAGCAGCCAGGCCGGCCTCAAAGAGACCCAGTACTTC. It yields the protein CASSQAGLKETQYF. The chain uses TRBV3-1 and TRBJ2-5, with unresolved D. Germline CDR1 is LGHDT and CDR2 is YNNKEL (reference sequence). Trimming shortened V by 3 bases and J by 3 bases, and 11 bases separated the two germline ends. CDR3 length: 14 amino acids.

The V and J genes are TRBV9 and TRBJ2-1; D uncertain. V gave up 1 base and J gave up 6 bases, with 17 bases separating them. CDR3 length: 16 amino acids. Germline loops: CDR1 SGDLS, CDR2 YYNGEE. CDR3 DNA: TGTGCCAGCAGCGTACCTCCAGATGCCTACATCAATGAGCAGTTCTTC. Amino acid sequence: CASSVPPDAYINEQFF.

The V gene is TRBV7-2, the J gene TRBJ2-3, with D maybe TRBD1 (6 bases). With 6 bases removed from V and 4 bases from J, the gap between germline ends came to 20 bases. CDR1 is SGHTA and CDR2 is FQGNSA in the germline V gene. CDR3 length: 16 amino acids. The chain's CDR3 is CASRQGVGRTPDTQYF. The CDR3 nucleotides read TGTGCCAGCAGACAGGGCGTCGGACGGACACCAGATACGCAGTATTTT.

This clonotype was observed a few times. In DNA, the CDR3 is TGTGCCAGCAGCTCCCCCTCATCGGGAGAATGGGGGTATGATGAGCAGTTCTTC. It codes for CASSSPSSGEWGYDEQFF. The chain has TRBV11-2 and TRBJ2-1; D is perhaps TRBD2 (6 bases). V was cut by 4 bases and J by 8 bases, with 27 bases left in between. Germline CDR1 and CDR2: SGHAT and FQNNGV. This CDR3 is 18 amino acids long. Full variable domain (outside the CDR3, taken from reference TRBV11-2 and TRBJ2-1): EAGVAQSPRYKIIEKRQSVAFWCNPISGHATLYWYQQILGQGPKLLIQFQNNGVVDDSQLPKDRFSAERLKGVDSTLKIQPAKLEDSAVYLCASSSPSSGEWGYDEQFFGPGTRLTVL.

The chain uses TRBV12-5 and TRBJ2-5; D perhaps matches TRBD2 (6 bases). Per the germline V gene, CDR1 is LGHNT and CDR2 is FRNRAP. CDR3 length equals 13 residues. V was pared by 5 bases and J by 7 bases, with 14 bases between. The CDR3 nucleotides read TGTGCTAGTGGTCCAGGGACTCCAGGGACCCAGTACTTC. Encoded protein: CASGPGTPGTQYF.

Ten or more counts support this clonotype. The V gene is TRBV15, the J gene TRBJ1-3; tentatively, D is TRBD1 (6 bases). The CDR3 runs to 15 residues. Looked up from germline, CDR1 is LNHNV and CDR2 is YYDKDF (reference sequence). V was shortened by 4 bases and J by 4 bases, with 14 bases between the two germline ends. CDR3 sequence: CATSTIQGSGNTIYF. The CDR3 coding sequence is TGTGCCACCAGCACGATACAGGGTTCGGGAAACACCATATATTTT.

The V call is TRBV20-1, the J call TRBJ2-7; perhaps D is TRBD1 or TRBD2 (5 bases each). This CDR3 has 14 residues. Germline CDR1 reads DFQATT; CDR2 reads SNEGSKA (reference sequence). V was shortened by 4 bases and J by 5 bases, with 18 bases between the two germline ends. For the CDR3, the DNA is TGCAGTGCTACTCCGGGGCACGGATTCCACGAGCAGTACTTC. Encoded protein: CSATPGHGFHEQYF.

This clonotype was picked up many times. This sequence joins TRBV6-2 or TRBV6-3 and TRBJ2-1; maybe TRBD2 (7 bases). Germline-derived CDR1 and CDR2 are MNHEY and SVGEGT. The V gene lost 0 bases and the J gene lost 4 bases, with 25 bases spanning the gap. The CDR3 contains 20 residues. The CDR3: CASSYSGGASGKPRYNEQFF. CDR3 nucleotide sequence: TGTGCCAGCAGTTACTCGGGGGGGGCTAGCGGCAAACCGAGGTACAATGAGCAGTTCTTC.

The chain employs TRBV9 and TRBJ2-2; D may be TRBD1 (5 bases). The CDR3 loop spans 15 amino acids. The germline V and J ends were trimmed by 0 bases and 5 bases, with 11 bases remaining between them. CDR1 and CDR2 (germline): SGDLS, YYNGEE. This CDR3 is CASSVGQPPTGELFF. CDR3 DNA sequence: TGTGCCAGCAGCGTAGGACAGCCGCCGACCGGGGAGCTGTTTTTT.

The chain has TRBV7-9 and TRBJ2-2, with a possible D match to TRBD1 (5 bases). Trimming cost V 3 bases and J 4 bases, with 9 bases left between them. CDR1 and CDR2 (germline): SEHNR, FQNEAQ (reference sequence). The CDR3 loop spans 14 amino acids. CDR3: CASSFGQGTGELFF. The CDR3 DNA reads TGTGCCAGCAGCTTTGGGCAGGGCACCGGGGAGCTGTTTTTT.

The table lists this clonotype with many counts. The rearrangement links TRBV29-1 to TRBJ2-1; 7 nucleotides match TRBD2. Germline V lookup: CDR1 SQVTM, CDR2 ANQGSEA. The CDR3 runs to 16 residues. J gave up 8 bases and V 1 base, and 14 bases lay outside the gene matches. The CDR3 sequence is CSVEAGRGKLIYEQFF. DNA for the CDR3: TGCAGCGTTGAAGCGGGGCGGGGGAAGTTAATCTATGAGCAGTTCTTC.

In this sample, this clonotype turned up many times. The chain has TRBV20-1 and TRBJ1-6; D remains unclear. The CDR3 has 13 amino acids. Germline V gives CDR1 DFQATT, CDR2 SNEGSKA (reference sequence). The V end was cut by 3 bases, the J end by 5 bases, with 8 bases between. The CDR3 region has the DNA TGCAGTGCTAGGTCCACAGATAATTCACCCCTCCACTTT. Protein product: CSARSTDNSPLHF.

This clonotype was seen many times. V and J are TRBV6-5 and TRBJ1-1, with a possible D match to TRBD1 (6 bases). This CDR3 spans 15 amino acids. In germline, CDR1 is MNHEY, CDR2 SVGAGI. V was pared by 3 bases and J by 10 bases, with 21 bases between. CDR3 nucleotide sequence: TGTGCCAGCAGTTATTTAGGAAGGGCGACGGGGGCAGCTTTCTTT. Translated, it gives CASSYLGRATGAAFF.

The CDR3 region has the DNA TGTGCCAGCAGCCTCCCACGGGGACAGGGTCCAGATACGCAGTATTTT. Its translation: CASSLPRGQGPDTQYF. The V call is TRBV7-8, the J call TRBJ2-3, with 9 bases that match TRBD1. The trim removed 5 bases at V and 4 bases at J, leaving 10 bases unmatched. This CDR3 spans 16 amino acids. CDR1 and CDR2 from the germline V gene are SGHVS and FQNEAQ.

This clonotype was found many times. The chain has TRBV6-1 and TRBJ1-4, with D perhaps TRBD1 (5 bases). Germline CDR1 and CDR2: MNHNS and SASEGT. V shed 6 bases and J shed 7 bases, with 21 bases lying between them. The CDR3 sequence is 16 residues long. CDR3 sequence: CASSERWGGGGEKLFF. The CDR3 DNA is TGTGCCAGCAGCGAACGCTGGGGGGGAGGTGGTGAAAAACTGTTTTTT.